Listed here are 30 T cell receptor beta chains from one sample, sequenced in a study of molecular identifiers for immune sequencing clone quantification. MiXCR, run by TCRdb on the PCR reads, gives a single entry per CDR3 protein. The sample shows about half a million distinct CDR3 sequences, around 23% of them seen only once. The sample comprised naive CD8+ T cells from blood, with Jurkat cell RNA spiked in. Indicated subset: FACS-sorted CD8+CD4-CCR7+CD45RA+ naive T cells. The receptors here all came from a human donor in good health. Some libraries in this study had Jurkat cell RNA spiked in.

This clonotype came up once. The junction shows a germline mismatch at one end, possibly a read error. This rearrangement joins TRBV4-2 to TRBJ2-7; no reliable D call. The CDR3 extends over 15 amino acids. Germline CDR1 LGHNA, CDR2 YNFKEQ. The CDR3 DNA reads as TGTGCCCGCCGCCAAGATGTGGCGGCGCACTACGCGCAGTCCTTC. Its protein is CARRQDVAAHYAQSF.

To note about this clonotype: A read error may produce the germline difference seen at one junction end. The chain joins TRBV7-8 to TRBJ1-1, with D hard to call. The CDR3 totals 13 residues. Germline assignment: CDR1 SGHVS and CDR2 FQNEAQ. CDR3 protein: CAGSFSDGTEAFF. The DNA of the CDR3 is TGTGCCGGCAGCTTTTCAGACGGCACTGAAGCTTTCTTT.

The chain uses TRBV7-6 and TRBJ1-5; TRBD1 aligns across 9 bases. The germline V gene encodes CDR1 SGHVS and CDR2 FNYEAQ. The CDR3 sequence is 14 residues long. With V trimmed by 5 bases and J by 6 bases, 5 bases remained unmatched. CDR3 loop: CASSEDRGAQPQHF. The CDR3 DNA follows: TGTGCCAGCAGCGAGGACAGGGGAGCTCAGCCCCAGCATTTT.

There are a few counts of this clonotype. V and J are TRBV13 and TRBJ2-2; 8 nucleotides line up with TRBD2. Per germline, CDR1 PRHDT and CDR2 FYEKMQ (reference sequence). The ends lost 5 bases at V and 0 bases at J; junction bases unmatched: 2. There are 15 residues in the CDR3. The CDR3 here is CASSLSGTNTGELFF. For the CDR3, the DNA is TGTGCCAGCAGCCTTAGCGGGACGAACACCGGGGAGCTGTTTTTT.

The V and J genes are TRBV7-9 and TRBJ2-7; 8 bases map to TRBD2. Germline V gene data show CDR1 as SEHNR and CDR2 as FQNEAQ (reference sequence). CDR3 size: 15 residues. The V gene end was trimmed by 5 bases and the J gene end by 5 bases; junction bases not matched to a gene: 11. The CDR3 DNA sequence: TGTGCCAGCAGCCCTGCGGGGGGCTCAGCCCACGAGCAGTACTTC. It yields the protein CASSPAGGSAHEQYF.

The chain has TRBV4-3 and TRBJ1-6; TRBD1 might be the D (6 bases). This CDR3 has 17 amino acids. Trimming took off 0 bases at V and 8 bases at J, with 17 bases between the two ends. Germline CDR1 LGHNA, CDR2 YSLEER. CDR3 bases: TGCGCCAGCAGCCAAGATCTGTCAGTAGGGACATATTCACCCCTCCACTTT. Encoded protein: CASSQDLSVGTYSPLHF.

This clonotype was seen ten or more times. The chain combines TRBV4-3 with TRBJ2-3; D is unclear. The CDR3 spans 16 residues. Between the trimmed V and J ends, which lost 0 bases and 0 bases, there was a span of 10 bases. The germline V gene has CDR1 LGHNA and CDR2 YSLEER. CDR3 sequence (DNA): TGCGCCAGCAGCCAAGATCGTCGAACTAGCACAGATACGCAGTATTTT. Its translation: CASSQDRRTSTDTQYF.

This clonotype was seen a handful of times. The gene calls are TRBV19 and TRBJ1-2, with D perhaps matching TRBD1 (5 bases). The CDR3 runs 15 residues. The germline V gene has CDR1 LNHDA and CDR2 SQIVND (reference sequence). Trimming left V 4 bases short and J 5 bases short, with 17 bases between. CDR3 residues: CASSREWTGLYGYTF. The DNA of the CDR3 is TGTGCCAGTAGTAGAGAGTGGACGGGGCTTTATGGCTACACCTTC.

This sequence joins TRBV29-1 and TRBJ2-5, with D uncertain. V lost 7 bases and J 4 bases, leaving 13 bases between the germline ends. The CDR3 spans 12 residues. Per the germline V gene, CDR1 is SQVTM and CDR2 is ANQGSEA. The CDR3 bases are TGCAGCGCAAGGCTTTTGGGAGAGACCCAGTACTTC. Translated, it gives CSARLLGETQYF.

This chain joins TRBV30 and TRBJ2-2; 14 nucleotides match TRBD2. Trimming took 3 bases from V and 8 from J; bases not matched to a gene: 8. Germline V lookup: CDR1 GTSNPN, CDR2 SVGIG (reference sequence). This CDR3 comprises 16 residues. The DNA of the CDR3 is TGTGCCTGGAGAGAGGGACTAGCGGGAGCGTCTGGGGAGCTGTTTTTT. Translation gives CAWREGLAGASGELFF.

The sample holds many counts of this clonotype. The chain uses TRBV28 and TRBJ2-3; weak D call: TRBD2 (6 bases). The CDR3 runs 14 residues. V lost 5 bases and J 2 bases, leaving 11 bases between the germline ends. Germline-derived CDR1 and CDR2 are MDHEN and SYDVKM. CDR3 nucleotide sequence: TGTGCCAGCAGTGCGGGACCCTACACAGATACGCAGTATTTT. It codes for CASSAGPYTDTQYF.

This clonotype was detected ten times or more. The chain carries TRBV5-1 and TRBJ2-7, with 7 bases that match TRBD1. The CDR3 runs to 15 residues. Germline CDR1 is SGHRS and CDR2 is YFSETQ. Losses at the gene ends were 2 bases for V and 2 bases for J; bases not matched to a gene: 7. The CDR3 DNA reads as TGCGCCAGCAGCTTCTCCCGGGACAGACCCTACGAGCAGTACTTC. This sequence encodes CASSFSRDRPYEQYF.

V usage is TRBV4-1 and J usage is TRBJ1-6, with D possibly matching TRBD1 (5 bases). Trimming removed 2 bases at V and 4 bases at J, with 9 bases between. Germline loops: CDR1 MGHRA, CDR2 YSYEKL. The CDR3 has 15 amino acids. CDR3 region: CASSQKSGYNSPLHF. The CDR3 DNA sequence: TGCGCCAGCAGCCAAAAGTCAGGGTATAATTCACCCCTCCACTTT.

This clonotype was detected a few times. The genes are TRBV29-1 and TRBJ1-1; a possible D gene is TRBD1 (6 bases). This CDR3 is 13 amino acids long. CDR1 is SQVTM and CDR2 is ANQGSEA in the germline V gene. With 6 bases removed from V and 5 bases from J, the gap between germline ends came to 16 bases. The CDR3 sequence is CSVATGLRTEAFF. The CDR3 DNA is TGCAGCGTCGCTACAGGGCTGCGAACTGAAGCTTTCTTT.

This clonotype was counted a few times. The chain carries TRBV7-8 and TRBJ2-7; 11 bases agree with TRBD1. J gave up 5 bases and V 3 bases, and 3 bases lay outside the gene matches. CDR1 is SGHVS, CDR2 FQNEAQ, per germline. The CDR3 has 14 residues. The CDR3 region is CASSLPGQGDEQYF. The CDR3, as DNA: TGTGCCAGCAGCTTGCCGGGACAGGGGGACGAGCAGTACTTC.

This clonotype has more than one count but fewer than ten. This CDR3 reads CASGLAGTGRGGMNTEAFF. DNA of the CDR3: TGTGCTAGTGGTTTGGCCGGGACAGGGAGAGGGGGAATGAACACTGAAGCTTTCTTT. The chain employs TRBV12-5 and TRBJ1-1, with TRBD1 identical over 9 bases. Looked up from germline, CDR1 is LGHNT and CDR2 is FRNRAP. CDR3 length: 19 residues. The J segment lost 0 bases and the V segment lost 1 base, leaving 12 bases of the junction unmatched. The whole variable domain, remainder taken from reference TRBV12-5 and TRBJ1-1, is DARVTQTPRHKVTEMGQEVTMRCQPILGHNTVFWYRQTMMQGLELLAYFRNRAPLDDSGMPKDRFSAEMPDATLATLKIQPSEPRDSAVYFCASGLAGTGRGGMNTEAFFGQGTRLTVV.

The chain joins TRBV27 to TRBJ1-5, with D possibly matching TRBD1 (6 bases). Trimming pared 3 bases from V and 5 bases from J, leaving 8 bases between. From germline, CDR1 is MNHEY and CDR2 SMNVEV (reference sequence). The CDR3 contains 13 residues. The DNA of the CDR3 is TGTGCCAGCAGTTTTTACAGGGATCAGCCCCAGCATTTT. It encodes CASSFYRDQPQHF.

On this clonotype: A much larger clone lies one base from this, so it may be a read error. The gene calls are TRBV24-1 and TRBJ2-7; 7 bases line up with TRBD1. Germline CDR1 and CDR2: KGHDR and SFDVKD. The V and J ends lost 5 bases and 0 bases, in that order; junction bases with no gene match: 15. The CDR3 is made up of 18 amino acids. DNA for the CDR3: TGTGCCACCAGTGTCCCCACGCCCGGGACAGAGGACTCCTACGAGCAGTACTTC. Amino acid sequence: CATSVPTPGTEDSYEQYF.

As for this clonotype: A clone one base away is much larger, so this may be a read error. The chain's CDR3 is CASSLGGRSYGQYF. In DNA, the CDR3 is TGTGCCAGCAGCTTAGGGGGCCGGTCCTACGGGCAGTACTTC. The V call is TRBV11-2, the J call TRBJ2-7, with a weak D call TRBD1 (5 bases). The V gene's germline CDR1 is SGHAT and CDR2 FQNNGV. The CDR3 contains 14 residues.

This clonotype was recorded at least ten times. In DNA form, the CDR3 reads TGTGCCAGCAGCGGGCCTTTGAACACTGAAGCTTTCTTT. This gives the protein CASSGPLNTEAFF. V and J are TRBV7-9 and TRBJ1-1, with D hard to call. The CDR3 has 13 amino acids. The V end was cut by 5 bases, the J end by 0 bases, with 7 bases between. Germline-derived CDR1 and CDR2 are SEHNR and FQNEAQ (reference sequence).

This chain uses TRBV14 with TRBJ2-7; D gene uncertain. V lost 3 bases and J 2 bases, leaving 14 bases between the germline ends. The CDR3 extends over 15 amino acids. From germline, CDR1 is SGHDN and CDR2 FVKESK. The CDR3 region has the DNA TGTGCCAGCAGCCATCTGGTAGACAAACCCTACGAGCAGTACTTC. Encoded protein: CASSHLVDKPYEQYF.

This clonotype has more than one count but fewer than ten. At one end, the junction sequence differs from germline, possibly due to a read error. CDR3 loop: CTSRTPDRGDRGYTF. CDR3 in DNA: TGTACCAGTAGAACCCCGGACAGGGGGGATCGTGGCTACACCTTC. This rearrangement joins TRBV19 to TRBJ1-2; 10 nucleotides align to TRBD1. The CDR3 covers 15 residues. Germline values: CDR1 LNHDA, CDR2 SQIVND (reference sequence).

The genes are TRBV28 and TRBJ2-5; 8 nucleotides line up with TRBD1. The ends lost 9 bases at V and 5 bases at J; junction bases unmatched: 8. Germline V lookup: CDR1 MDHEN, CDR2 SYDVKM. The CDR3 runs 13 residues. CDR3 in amino acids: CASRQGIAETQYF. The CDR3 DNA reads as TGTGCCAGTAGACAGGGGATAGCGGAGACCCAGTACTTC.

This clonotype showed up just a few times. This chain joins TRBV7-6 and TRBJ2-1; D gene ambiguous. V was clipped by 7 bases and J by 5 bases, with 12 bases between them. This CDR3 has 13 amino acids. Germline CDR1 is SGHVS and CDR2 is FNYEAQ. CDR3 region: CASKLTRNNEQFF. In DNA, the CDR3 is TGTGCCAGCAAACTCACTCGGAACAATGAGCAGTTCTTC.

About this clonotype: Just one base apart from a much larger clone, this may be a read error. The chain is built from TRBV5-5 and TRBJ2-3; D perhaps matches TRBD2 (6 bases). V was trimmed by 10 bases and J by 4 bases, leaving 25 bases between them. The germline V gene has CDR1 SGHKS and CDR2 YYEKEE (reference sequence). This CDR3 contains 16 residues. In nucleotides, the CDR3 is TGTGCCGGAGGGGAAGGGGACCCACCTTTCTCAGATACGCAGTATTTT. Translating it yields CAGGEGDPPFSDTQYF.

The V call is TRBV4-1, the J call TRBJ1-5; D not resolved. CDR3 length: 17 residues. Germline values: CDR1 MGHRA, CDR2 YSYEKL. Trimming left V 0 bases short and J 4 bases short, with 16 bases between. The DNA of the CDR3 is TGCGCCAGCAGCCAAGATGTCGGGCAAACTAATAATCAGCCCCAGCATTTT. It encodes CASSQDVGQTNNQPQHF.

Comment on this clonotype: Germline and junction disagree at one end, which may indicate a read error. The chain couples TRBV9 to TRBJ2-7, with TRBD2 as a possible D gene (7 bases). Germline V CDR1 and CDR2: SGDLS, YYNGEE. This CDR3 has 13 amino acids. The CDR3 DNA is TGTGCCAGCGGCGTAGGGGGGGCGAGTGAGCAGTACTTC. It translates to CASGVGGASEQYF.

This clonotype was counted a few times. A much larger clone lies a single base off, so this may be a read error. The chain has TRBV5-5 and TRBJ2-3, with D uncertain. In germline, CDR1 is SGHKS, CDR2 YYEKEE (reference sequence). The CDR3 is 12 residues long. CDR3 in amino acids: CASGLWGDTQYF. The DNA for the CDR3 is TGTGCCAGCGGCTTGTGGGGAGATACGCAGTATTTT.

Regarding this clonotype: At one end the junction does not follow the germline gene, possibly because of a read error. V usage is TRBV5-3 and J usage is TRBJ1-1; D gene unclear. TRBV5-3 is an ORF, and what it does is uncertain. The CDR3 contains 14 residues. CDR3 sequence reads: CASSLDLGFTEALF. CDR3 nucleotide sequence: TGTGCCAGCAGCTTGGATCTAGGTTTCACTGAAGCTCTCTTT.

Details on this clonotype: The junction and the germline gene differ at one end; a read error may be behind it. The rearrangement links TRBV4-3 to TRBJ1-5; no clear D gene. The V gene's germline CDR1 is LGHNA and CDR2 YSLEER. This CDR3 region has 18 residues. The CDR3 here is CARSQDYRGLGSNQPQHF. CDR3 coding DNA: TGCGCCCGCAGCCAAGATTATCGGGGATTAGGAAGCAATCAGCCCCAGCATTTT.